The T cell receptor (beta chain) described here comes from a study of OX40 agonist ivuxolimab in advanced cancers. Whole-study results and caveats: Expanded peripheral T cell antigen specificity was not determined.

This clone was observed a few times. Its antigen remains unidentified. The V gene's germline CDR1 is SGHNT and CDR2 YYREEE (reference sequence). V shed 0 bases and J shed 1 base, with 8 bases lying between them. The CDR3 covers 15 residues. Here immunoSEQ multiplex PCR was the method, and the copy in TCRdb shows in-frame clones only, minus some. The sample has some 67,000 clones, 85% seen once. The TCR sequence derives from an adult with an advanced solid tumor such as melanoma, head and neck, liver or kidney cancer. The V call is TRBV5-4, the J call TRBJ2-1, with a tentative D call TRBD2 (5 bases). The material was CD4+ or CD8+ T cells sorted from blood, obtained in a trial of the OX40 agonist ivuxolimab. This CDR3 reads CASSLGSGSYNEQFF. The DNA of the CDR3 is TGTGCCAGCAGCTTGGGAAGCGGATCCTACAATGAGCAGTTCTTC. Full variable domain (rest looked up from reference TRBV5-4 and TRBJ2-1): ETGVTQSPTHLIKTRGQQVTLRCSSQSGHNTVSWYQQALGQGPQFIFQYYREEENGRGNFPPRFSGLQFPNYSSELNVNALELDDSALYLCASSLGSGSYNEQFFGPGTRLTVL.